The clone carrying this T cell receptor beta chain was counted between two and nine times. Antigen specificity is unknown. This entry belongs to a study of beta chain features in type 1 diabetes. Germline V gene data show CDR1 as LNHDA and CDR2 as SQIVND (reference sequence). The V end was cut by 3 bases, the J end by 7 bases, with 13 bases between. CDR3 length equals 13 residues. Naive, central memory, regulatory and stem cell-like memory cells within the CD4+ compartment were sorted using CD45RO/CCR7/CD25/CD127/CD95/CD27. Points from the study as a whole: Fewer junction insertions and more nucleotide deletions appeared in type 1 diabetes patients. Within the patient group, naive, central memory and Treg TCRB repertoires appeared more similar to each other than within healthy donors. Equally in patients and controls, PCR might preferentially amplify shorter templates.

The study reverse transcribed the entire isolated RNA, so it sequenced expressed TCRB transcripts. Here immunoSEQ multiplex PCR was the method, and the copy in TCRdb shows in-frame clones only, minus some. This table holds over 700,000 clones, around a sixth found once. This TCR was sampled from a woman between 18 and 29 years old in good health. The sample taken for sequencing was naive CD4+ T cells from blood. The chain joins TRBV19 to TRBJ2-7; maybe TRBD2 (5 bases). CDR3 protein: CASSMDRGPEQYF. CDR3 coding DNA: TGTGCCAGTAGTATGGATCGCGGGCCGGAGCAGTACTTC.